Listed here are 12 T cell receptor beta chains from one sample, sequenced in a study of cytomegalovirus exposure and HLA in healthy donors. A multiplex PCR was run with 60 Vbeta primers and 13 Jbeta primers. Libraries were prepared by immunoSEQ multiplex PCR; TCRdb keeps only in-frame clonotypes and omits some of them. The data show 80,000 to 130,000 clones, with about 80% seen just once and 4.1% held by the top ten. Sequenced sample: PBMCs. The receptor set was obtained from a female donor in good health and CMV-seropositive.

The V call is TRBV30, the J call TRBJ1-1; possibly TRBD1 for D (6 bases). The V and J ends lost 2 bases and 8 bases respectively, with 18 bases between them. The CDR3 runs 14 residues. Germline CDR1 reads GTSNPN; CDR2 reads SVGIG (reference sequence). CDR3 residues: CAWSPPGQSSEAFF. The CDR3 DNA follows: TGTGCCTGGAGTCCCCCAGGACAGTCCTCAGAAGCTTTCTTT.

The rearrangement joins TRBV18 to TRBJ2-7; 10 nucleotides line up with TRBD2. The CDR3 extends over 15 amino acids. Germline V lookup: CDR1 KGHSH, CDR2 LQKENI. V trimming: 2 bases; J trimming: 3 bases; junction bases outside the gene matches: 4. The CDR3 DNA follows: TGTGCCAGCTCACCAAAGCTAGCGGGGGTCTACGAGCAGTACTTC. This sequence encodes CASSPKLAGVYEQYF.

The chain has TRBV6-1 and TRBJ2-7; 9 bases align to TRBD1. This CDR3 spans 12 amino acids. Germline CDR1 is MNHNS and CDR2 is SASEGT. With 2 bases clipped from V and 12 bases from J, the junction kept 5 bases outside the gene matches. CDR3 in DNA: TGTGCCAGCAGTGAACTCCGGACAGGGGCGTACTTC. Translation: CASSELRTGAYF.

As DNA, the CDR3 is TGTGCCTGGAGTGTCGACAGGTTTAATGGCTACACCTTC. The encoded protein is CAWSVDRFNGYTF. The J gene is TRBJ1-2, the V gene TRBV30; possible D gene TRBD1, 6 bases. Germline V CDR1 and CDR2: GTSNPN, SVGIG (reference sequence). V lost 0 bases, J lost 6 bases, and 11 bases lay in between. The CDR3 is 13 amino acids.

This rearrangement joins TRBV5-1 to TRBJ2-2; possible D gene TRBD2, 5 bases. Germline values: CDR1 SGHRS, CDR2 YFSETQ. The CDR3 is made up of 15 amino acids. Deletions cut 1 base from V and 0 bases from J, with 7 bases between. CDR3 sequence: CASSLKLANTGELFF. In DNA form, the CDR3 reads TGCGCCAGCAGCTTGAAACTAGCGAACACCGGGGAGCTGTTTTTT.

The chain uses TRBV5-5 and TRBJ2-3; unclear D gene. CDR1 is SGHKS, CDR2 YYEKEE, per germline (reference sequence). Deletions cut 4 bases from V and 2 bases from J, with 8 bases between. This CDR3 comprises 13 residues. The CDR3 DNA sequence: TGTGCCAGCAGCCCAGGCTCCACAGATACGCAGTATTTT. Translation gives CASSPGSTDTQYF.

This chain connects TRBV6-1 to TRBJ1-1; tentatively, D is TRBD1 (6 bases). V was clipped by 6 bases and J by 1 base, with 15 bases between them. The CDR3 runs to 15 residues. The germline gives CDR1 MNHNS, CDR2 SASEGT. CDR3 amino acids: CASRVHRVQNTEAFF. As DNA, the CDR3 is TGTGCCAGCAGAGTCCACAGGGTTCAGAACACTGAAGCTTTCTTT.

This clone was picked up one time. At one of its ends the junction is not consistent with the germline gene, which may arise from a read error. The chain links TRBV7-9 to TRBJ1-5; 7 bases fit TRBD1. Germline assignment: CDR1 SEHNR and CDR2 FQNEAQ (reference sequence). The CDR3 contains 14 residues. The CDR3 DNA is TGTTCCAGCAGCAGGACAGGACCCAATCAGCCCCAGCATTTT. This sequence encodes CSSSRTGPNQPQHF. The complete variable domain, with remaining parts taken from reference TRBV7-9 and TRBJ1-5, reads DTGVSQNPRHKITKRGQNVTFRCDPISEHNRLYWYRQTLGQGPEFLTYFQNEAQLEKSRLLSDRFSAERPKGSFSTLEIQRTEQGDSAMYLCSSSRTGPNQPQHFGDGTRLSIL.

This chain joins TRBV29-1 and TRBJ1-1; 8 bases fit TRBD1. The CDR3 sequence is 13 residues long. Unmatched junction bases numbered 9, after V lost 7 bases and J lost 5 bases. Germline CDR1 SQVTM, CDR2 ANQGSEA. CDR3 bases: TGCAGCGCGAGGCAGGGGGCAGGAACTGAAGCTTTCTTT. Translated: CSARQGAGTEAFF.

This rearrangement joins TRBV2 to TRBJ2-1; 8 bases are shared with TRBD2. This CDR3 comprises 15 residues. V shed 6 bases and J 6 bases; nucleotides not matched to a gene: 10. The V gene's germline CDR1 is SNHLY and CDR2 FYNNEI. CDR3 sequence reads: CASSKGTSWGNEQFF. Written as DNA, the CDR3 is TGTGCCAGCAGCAAGGGGACTAGTTGGGGCAATGAGCAGTTCTTC.

The CDR3 loop is CASIGLAGVGTDTQYF. CDR3 coding DNA: TGTGCCAGCATTGGACTAGCGGGAGTTGGGACAGATACGCAGTATTTT. The V and J genes are TRBV2 and TRBJ2-3; 13 nucleotides match TRBD2. Trimming at V came to 7 bases and at J to 3 bases, leaving 7 bases not matched to a gene. Per germline, CDR1 SNHLY and CDR2 FYNNEI. The CDR3 runs to 16 residues.

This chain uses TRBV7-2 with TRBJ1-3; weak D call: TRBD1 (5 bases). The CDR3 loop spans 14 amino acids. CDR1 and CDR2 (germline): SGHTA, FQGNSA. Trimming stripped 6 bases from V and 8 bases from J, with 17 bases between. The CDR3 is CASSLRAGWDTIYF. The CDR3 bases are TGTGCCAGCAGTCTCCGCGCAGGGTGGGACACCATATATTTT.